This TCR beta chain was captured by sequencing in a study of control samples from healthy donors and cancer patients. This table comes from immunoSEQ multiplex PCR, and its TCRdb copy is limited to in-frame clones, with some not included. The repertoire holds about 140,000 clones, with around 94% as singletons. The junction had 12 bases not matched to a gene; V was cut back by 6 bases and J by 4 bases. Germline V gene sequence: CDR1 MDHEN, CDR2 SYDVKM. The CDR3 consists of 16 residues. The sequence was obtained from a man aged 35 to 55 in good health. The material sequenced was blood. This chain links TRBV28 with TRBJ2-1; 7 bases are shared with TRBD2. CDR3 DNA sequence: TGTGCCAGCAGCCCCACCTTAACGGGAGGATACAATGAGCAGTTCTTC. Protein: CASSPTLTGGYNEQFF. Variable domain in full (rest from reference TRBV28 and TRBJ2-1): DVKVTQSSRYLVKRTGEKVFLECVQDMDHENMFWYRQDPGLGLRLIYFSYDVKMKEKGDIPEGYSVSREKKERFSLILESASTNQTSMYLCASSPTLTGGYNEQFFGPGTRLTVL.